This TCR beta chain was captured in a study of T-cell memory formation after mild COVID-19. TCRdb reprocessed the 5' RACE reads with MiXCR, giving one entry per CDR3 protein. The sample holds more than 250,000 distinct CDR3 sequences, around 15% seen once. The CDR3 is 13 residues long. Trimming cost V 2 bases and J 1 base, with 5 bases left between them. The germline V gene encodes CDR1 SGHVS and CDR2 FQNEAQ. The rearrangement joins TRBV7-8 to TRBJ2-5; D ambiguous. This clonotype originated in a man aged 18 to 29 who had mild COVID-19 (a few samples of this study predate the infection). Cell type and time point are not known. Material for sequencing was PBMCs or a T cell subset sorted from them (not recorded which). This CDR3 is CASSLSRQETQYF. CDR3 in DNA: TGTGCCAGCAGCTTAAGTCGCCAAGAGACCCAGTACTTC.